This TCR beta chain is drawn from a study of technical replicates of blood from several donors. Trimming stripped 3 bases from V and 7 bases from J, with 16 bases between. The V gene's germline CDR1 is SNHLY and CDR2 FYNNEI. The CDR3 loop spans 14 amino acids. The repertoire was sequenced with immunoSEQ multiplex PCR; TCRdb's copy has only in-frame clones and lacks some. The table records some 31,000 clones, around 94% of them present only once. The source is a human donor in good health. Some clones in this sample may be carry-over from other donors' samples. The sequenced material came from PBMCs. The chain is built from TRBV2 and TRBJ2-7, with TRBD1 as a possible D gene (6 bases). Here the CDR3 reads CASSETTGIEEQYF. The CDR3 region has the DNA TGTGCCAGCAGTGAGACAACAGGGATTGAAGAGCAGTACTTC.